This T cell receptor beta chain stems from a study of control samples from healthy donors and cancer patients (dated by TCRdb to the early 2020s). V drops 4 bases and J drops 1 base, leaving 7 bases in between. The CDR3, from cysteine to phenylalanine, totals 13 residues. Left in the record is the CDR3 DNA by itself, 39 bases read in frame from the first base. From the germline V gene (reference sequence), CDR1 is SGHNT and CDR2 is YYREEE. Comments on this clone: Its antigen remains unidentified. Within one base of it there is no much larger clone, and no base qualities were kept.

Library generation was performed with the immunoSEQ multiplex PCR assay. The table was pulled from immuneACCESS by TCRdb, which kept in-frame rearrangements only. Such tables lose some clones; where checked, under half of the loss comes from unresolved V genes, and the rest has no known cause. This sample lists 98,000 or so clones; around three quarters were detected once. The biggest ten clones account for about 10% of the sample. The sample taken for sequencing was blood. This clonotype was sampled from a woman aged 25-40 years in good health. Recombination joined TRBV5-4 with TRBJ2-3, with the D gene not confidently named. The CDR3 is CASSRIGTDTQYF. The DNA sequence is as follows: TGTGCCAGCAGCCGGATTGGCACAGATACGCAGTATTTT.